This T cell receptor (beta chain) comes out of a study of T cell responses to AZD1222 COVID-19 vaccine. Points from the study as a whole: At baseline, just six AZD1222 recipients tested seropositive. Spike regions recognized by vaccine-associated CD4 TCRs spanned the protein, led by 160-218 and 743-854.

V was cut by 3 bases and J by 0 bases, with 9 bases left in between. CDR1 and CDR2 (germline): LNHDA, SQIVND (reference sequence). The CDR3 extends over 15 amino acids. On this clone itself: Antigen specificity is unknown.

The repertoire was sequenced with immunoSEQ multiplex PCR; TCRdb's copy has only in-frame clones and lacks some. The sample holds 120,000 or so clones, about 82% seen once. This chain connects TRBV19 to TRBJ1-5; D gene ambiguous. Here the sequenced sample was peripheral blood, taken 28 days after the second AZD1222 dose. This TCR derives from an adult who received the AZD1222 COVID-19 vaccine. CDR3 in DNA: TGTGCCAGTAGTATTCGAGATTATAGCAATCAGCCCCAGCATTTT. Its translation is CASSIRDYSNQPQHF.